Listed here are 30 T cell receptor beta chains from one sample, sequenced in a study of response to subunit inactivated influenza vaccine. TCRdb processed the RT-PCR reads anew with MiXCR; each CDR3 protein has one entry. This sample has about 700,000 distinct CDR3 sequences, with 15% to 19% found just once. This specimen was PBMCs from blood, taken roughly 12 days after vaccination. These receptors were obtained from a man aged 45 to 65 who received an inactivated influenza vaccine.

This chain joins TRBV28 and TRBJ2-7; TRBD1 aligns across 9 bases. Losses at the gene ends were 6 bases for V and 0 bases for J; bases not matched to a gene: 6. Germline V gene data show CDR1 as MDHEN and CDR2 as SYDVKM. The CDR3 is made up of 15 amino acids. The CDR3 nucleotides are TGTGCCAGCAGCCGGACAGGGGAGGGCTCCTACGAGCAGTACTTC. It codes for CASSRTGEGSYEQYF.

The table lists this clonotype with a few counts. The CDR3 region is CASSSSLSRADEQYF. The CDR3 region has the DNA TGTGCCAGCAGTTCATCCCTTTCCCGAGCCGACGAGCAGTACTTC. The rearrangement uses TRBV28 and TRBJ2-7; D is unresolved. Trimming took 4 bases from V and 5 from J, leaving 18 bases between them. Germline CDR1 reads MDHEN; CDR2 reads SYDVKM. The CDR3 covers 15 residues.

V is TRBV4-3 and J is TRBJ1-5; 8 nucleotides match TRBD1. The CDR3 extends over 15 amino acids. V lost 1 base to trimming and J lost 4 bases; unmatched junction nucleotides: 3. Germline V gene lookup returns CDR1 LGHNA and CDR2 YSLEER. The CDR3 reads CASSQGTGLNQPQHF. CDR3 sequence (DNA): TGCGCCAGCAGCCAAGGGACAGGGCTTAATCAGCCCCAGCATTTT.

This clonotype was seen a few times. V and J are TRBV12-3 or TRBV12-4 and TRBJ2-3; D remains unclear. CDR3 length equals 13 residues. V dropped 7 bases and J dropped 0 bases, with 8 bases sitting between them. Written as DNA, the CDR3 is TGTGCCAGCAAGGTCACAAGCACAGATACGCAGTATTTT. As protein: CASKVTSTDTQYF.

The chain employs TRBV29-1 and TRBJ2-1; 13 positions match TRBD2. CDR1 is SQVTM and CDR2 is ANQGSEA in the germline V gene. V lost 6 bases to trimming and J lost 3 bases; unmatched junction nucleotides: 8. The CDR3 length is 16 residues. CDR3 sequence reads: CSVQLAGGLSYNEQFF. CDR3 sequence (DNA): TGCAGCGTCCAACTAGCGGGAGGGCTGAGCTACAATGAGCAGTTCTTC.

This chain links TRBV6-5 with TRBJ2-1, with D hard to call. CDR1 MNHEY and CDR2 SVGAGI come from the germline V gene. The CDR3 has 16 amino acids. The ends were cut back, 0 bases at V and 7 bases at J, with 16 bases in the middle. The CDR3 protein is CASSYSRAPTRNEQFF. In DNA form, the CDR3 reads TGTGCCAGCAGTTACTCGAGAGCCCCTACGAGGAATGAGCAGTTCTTC.

This clonotype was observed a handful of times. The V gene is TRBV18, the J gene TRBJ2-7; 8 bases line up with TRBD2. V lost 2 bases and J lost 4; bases outside the gene matches: 10. The CDR3 is 16 residues long. The germline gives CDR1 KGHSH, CDR2 LQKENI. CDR3 amino acids: CASSPGGSGDSYEQYF. In nucleotides, the CDR3 is TGTGCCAGCTCACCAGGGGGTAGCGGGGACTCTTACGAGCAGTACTTC.

This clonotype was found a few times. The chain is built from TRBV7-2 and TRBJ2-2; a possible D gene is TRBD2 (6 bases). This CDR3 region has 14 residues. V lost 4 bases, J lost 4 bases, and 10 bases lay in between. The germline V gene has CDR1 SGHTA and CDR2 FQGNSA. This CDR3 reads CASSWERATGELFF. The DNA of the CDR3 is TGTGCCAGCAGCTGGGAGCGGGCCACCGGGGAGCTGTTTTTT.

The chain carries TRBV14 and TRBJ2-1; TRBD2 matches at 8 bases. This CDR3 contains 16 residues. V lost 0 bases, J lost 8 bases, and 9 bases stayed unmatched. CDR1 is SGHDN, CDR2 FVKESK, per germline. The CDR3: CASSQDHRTSFDEQFF. Written as DNA, the CDR3 is TGTGCCAGCAGCCAAGATCACCGGACTAGCTTTGATGAGCAGTTCTTC.

The CDR3 here is CSVVASLYEQFF. In DNA, the CDR3 is TGCAGCGTTGTTGCTAGCCTATATGAGCAGTTCTTC. The chain recombines TRBV29-1 with TRBJ2-1; TRBD2 is a possible D gene (5 bases). The germline gives CDR1 SQVTM, CDR2 ANQGSEA. The CDR3 length is 12 residues. Deletions cut 4 bases from V and 8 bases from J, with 12 bases between.

V usage is TRBV7-6 and J usage is TRBJ1-2; D is uncertain. The germline gives CDR1 SGHVS, CDR2 FNYEAQ. The length of the CDR3 is 14 residues. Trimming left V 1 base short and J 4 bases short, with 10 bases between. This chain's CDR3 is CASSLVVKGYGYTF. CDR3 nucleotide sequence: TGTGCCAGCAGCTTAGTAGTTAAGGGCTATGGCTACACCTTC.

V usage is TRBV28 and J usage is TRBJ2-3; 7 bases map to TRBD2. There are 21 residues in the CDR3. Germline trimming cut 2 bases from V and 0 bases from J; bases unmatched to any gene: 20. The germline gives CDR1 MDHEN, CDR2 SYDVKM. Here the CDR3 reads CASSLLLLVRSGDSSTDTQYF. DNA of the CDR3: TGTGCCAGCAGTTTACTCCTTCTTGTACGCAGCGGGGATTCTAGCACAGATACGCAGTATTTT.

This clonotype appeared many times. This chain joins TRBV20-1 and TRBJ2-1; TRBD2 matches at 9 bases. In germline, CDR1 is DFQATT, CDR2 SNEGSKA (reference sequence). The V and J ends lost 4 bases and 0 bases, in that order; junction bases with no gene match: 7. This CDR3 region has 16 residues. CDR3 in DNA: TGCAGTGCTAAAGCGGGGGGCCTACTCTCCTACAATGAGCAGTTCTTC. Its translation is CSAKAGGLLSYNEQFF.

The sample holds a few counts of this clonotype. The chain recombines TRBV28 with TRBJ2-2; unclear D gene. The CDR3 covers 16 residues. The V gene lost 2 bases and the J gene lost 5 bases, with 15 bases spanning the gap. Per germline, CDR1 MDHEN and CDR2 SYDVKM. CDR3 in DNA: TGTGCCAGCAGTTTAGATCTCTCGTTTAAAACCGGGGAGCTGTTTTTT. It translates to CASSLDLSFKTGELFF. The full variable domain, completed using reference TRBV28 and TRBJ2-2, is DVKVTQSSRYLVKRTGEKVFLECVQDMDHENMFWYRQDPGLGLRLIYFSYDVKMKEKGDIPEGYSVSREKKERFSLILESASTNQTSMYLCASSLDLSFKTGELFFGEGSRLTVL.

The chain is built from TRBV4-1 and TRBJ2-7; D is tentatively TRBD1 or TRBD2 (6 bases each). The CDR3 is 13 amino acids. Trimming cost V 4 bases and J 11 bases, with 18 bases left between them. Per germline, CDR1 MGHRA and CDR2 YSYEKL. CDR3 region: CASSPSLWGAKYF. CDR3 nucleotide sequence: TGCGCCAGCAGCCCCAGTTTATGGGGGGCTAAGTACTTC.

The chain has TRBV11-1 and TRBJ2-3, with unresolved D. Between the trimmed V and J ends, which lost 6 bases and 2 bases, there was a span of 9 bases. The CDR3 consists of 13 residues. CDR1 and CDR2 (germline): SGHAT, FQDESV (reference sequence). CDR3 amino acids: CASRDGYTDTQYF. The CDR3 coding sequence is TGTGCCAGCAGGGACGGATACACAGATACGCAGTATTTT. Combining the CDR3 with reference TRBV11-1 and TRBJ2-3 gives the whole variable domain EAEVAQSPRYKITEKSQAVAFWCDPISGHATLYWYRQILGQGPELLVQFQDESVVDDSQLPKDRFSAERLKGVDSTLKIQPAELGDSAMYLCASRDGYTDTQYFGPGTRLTVL.

V usage is TRBV6-2 or TRBV6-3 and J usage is TRBJ2-7, with 15 bases matching TRBD2. The CDR3 is 17 residues long. Unmatched junction bases numbered 10, after V lost 6 bases and J lost 4 bases. Germline V gene sequence: CDR1 MNHEY, CDR2 SVGEGT. Here the CDR3 DNA reads TGTGCCAGCAGCCCGGGACTAGCGGGAGGTAATAGGTACGAGCAGTACTTC. This codes for CASSPGLAGGNRYEQYF.

In DNA, the CDR3 is TGTGCCACCAGCGGATTAGCGGGAGGGCTAGATACGCAGTATTTT. Its translation: CATSGLAGGLDTQYF. This sequence joins TRBV15 and TRBJ2-3; 11 bases map to TRBD2. V shed 5 bases, J shed 5 bases, and the junction held 6 bases outside the gene matches. CDR1 is LNHNV, CDR2 YYDKDF, per germline (reference sequence). CDR3 size: 15 residues. Looking up the rest from reference TRBV15 and TRBJ2-3 gives the full variable domain: DAMVIQNPRYQVTQFGKPVTLSCSQTLNHNVMYWYQQKSSQAPKLLFHYYDKDFNNEADTPDNFQSRRPNTSFCFLDIRSPGLGDTAMYLCATSGLAGGLDTQYFGPGTRLTVL.

The chain recombines TRBV6-1 with TRBJ2-7; D might be TRBD2 (5 bases). The germline V and J ends were trimmed by 6 bases and 5 bases, with 20 bases remaining between them. Germline CDR1 MNHNS, CDR2 SASEGT. There are 15 residues in the CDR3. CDR3 protein: CASSRGLLVGNEQYF. DNA of the CDR3: TGTGCCAGCAGCAGAGGACTGCTAGTAGGGAACGAGCAGTACTTC.

V is TRBV3-1 and J is TRBJ2-7; D call uncertain. The germline V gene has CDR1 LGHDT and CDR2 YNNKEL (reference sequence). The CDR3 runs 13 residues. Trimming cost V 0 bases and J 4 bases, with 7 bases left between them. CDR3 residues: CASSQEGQYEQYF. DNA for the CDR3: TGTGCCAGCAGCCAAGAAGGGCAGTACGAGCAGTACTTC.

The J gene is TRBJ2-4, the V gene TRBV7-2; D possibly corresponds to TRBD1 (6 bases). This CDR3 is built from 14 residues. Germline loops: CDR1 SGHTA, CDR2 FQGNSA. Trimming removed 5 bases from V and 6 bases from J, with 14 bases in between. CDR3 in DNA: TGTGCCAGCAGCGCTTCCGGGACAAGAAACATTCAGTACTTC. Protein sequence: CASSASGTRNIQYF.

V usage is TRBV30 and J usage is TRBJ2-7; possible D gene TRBD1, 6 bases. The V gene's germline CDR1 is GTSNPN and CDR2 SVGIG (reference sequence). The CDR3 is made up of 13 amino acids. Trimming stripped 5 bases from V and 0 bases from J, with 11 bases between. DNA for the CDR3: TGTGCCTGGGATGAGGACAGCTCCTACGAGCAGTACTTC. Translating it yields CAWDEDSSYEQYF.

The table lists this clonotype with a few counts. The chain is built from TRBV19 and TRBJ2-1, with TRBD2 identical over 13 bases. The ends lost 3 bases at V and 0 bases at J; junction bases unmatched: 11. Germline-derived CDR1 and CDR2 are LNHDA and SQIVND (reference sequence). CDR3 size: 20 residues. CDR3: CASSIRLAGGIGSSYNEQFF. The DNA for the CDR3 is TGTGCCAGTAGTATCCGACTAGCGGGGGGTATTGGAAGCTCCTACAATGAGCAGTTCTTC.

This clonotype was observed a handful of times. Its ends do not fully match the called genes, so a read error is possible. The V call is TRBV10-3, the J call TRBJ2-2, with TRBD1 matching 8 bases. The germline V gene has CDR1 ENHRY and CDR2 SYGVKD. The CDR3 is 14 amino acids. CDR3 coding DNA: TGTGCCATCAGTGAGGGACAGGGCACGGGGGCGCTGTTTTTT. Residues: CAISEGQGTGALFF.

This clonotype was detected many times. The chain has TRBV4-1 and TRBJ2-5; D is unclear. Trimming cost V 0 bases and J 0 bases, with 8 bases left between them. Germline CDR1 reads MGHRA; CDR2 reads YSYEKL. This CDR3 is 15 amino acids long. CDR3: CASSQDSTNQETQYF. Written as DNA, the CDR3 is TGCGCCAGCAGCCAAGATTCGACAAACCAAGAGACCCAGTACTTC.

This clonotype was seen a few times. The chain employs TRBV20-1 and TRBJ2-3, with D possibly TRBD1 on 6 matching bases. The germline V gene encodes CDR1 DFQATT and CDR2 SNEGSKA (reference sequence). This CDR3 spans 15 amino acids. V was clipped by 0 bases and J by 2 bases, with 12 bases between them. The CDR3: CSARDPRQATDTQYF. In DNA, the CDR3 is TGCAGTGCTAGAGATCCGAGACAGGCCACAGATACGCAGTATTTT.

The V gene is TRBV11-1, the J gene TRBJ2-6; 10 nucleotides line up with TRBD2. The CDR3 spans 18 residues. V lost 2 bases and J lost 1; bases outside the gene matches: 5. Germline-derived CDR1 and CDR2 are SGHAT and FQDESV (reference sequence). DNA for the CDR3: TGTGCCAGCAGCTTAAGCGGGAGGGCCCGATCTGGGGCCAACGTCCTGACTTTC. This translates into CASSLSGRARSGANVLTF.

This sequence joins TRBV30 and TRBJ2-7, with a possible D match to TRBD2 (7 bases). Trimming removed 3 bases at V and 4 bases at J, with 13 bases between. Per germline, CDR1 GTSNPN and CDR2 SVGIG (reference sequence). The CDR3 spans 13 residues. This CDR3 is CAWRPGGRYEQYF. DNA for the CDR3: TGTGCCTGGAGACCCGGGGGGCGATACGAGCAGTACTTC. Based on the CDR3 plus reference TRBV30 and TRBJ2-7, the full variable domain is SQTIHQWPATLVQPVGSPLSLECTVEGTSNPNLYWYRQAAGRGLQLLFYSVGIGQISSEVPQNLSASRPQDRQFILSSKKLLLSDSGFYLCAWRPGGRYEQYFGPGTRLTVT.

This clonotype was observed a handful of times. This CDR3 is CASKGGVEQYF. DNA of the CDR3: TGTGCCAGCAAAGGGGGCGTCGAGCAGTACTTC. The rearrangement joins TRBV3-1 to TRBJ2-7; 7 positions agree with TRBD1. This CDR3 contains 11 residues. The junction had 3 bases not matched to a gene; V was cut back by 7 bases and J by 6 bases. Per the germline V gene, CDR1 is LGHDT and CDR2 is YNNKEL (reference sequence).

This clonotype has only a few counts. The chain couples TRBV19 to TRBJ2-1; 8 bases align to TRBD2. The CDR3 covers 15 residues. The germline CDR1 and CDR2 sequences are LNHDA and SQIVND (reference sequence). Trimming at V came to 3 bases and at J to 2 bases, leaving 3 bases not matched to a gene. CDR3 in DNA: TGTGCCAGTAGTATCAAGCGGGGGCCCTACAATGAGCAGTTCTTC. The encoded protein is CASSIKRGPYNEQFF.